The next 16 T cell receptor beta chains were all read from a single sample in a study of blood T cell repertoires in COVID-19. TCRdb's copy holds only in-frame clones and misses some; the assay was immunoSEQ multiplex PCR. The sample contains about 150,000 clones, around 83% of which appear only once. Sequencing used peripheral blood. The source of these receptors is a woman aged 60 to 75 with acute or convalescent COVID-19.

The chain combines TRBV24-1 with TRBJ2-3; 9 nucleotides align to TRBD1. This CDR3 contains 15 residues. With V trimmed by 2 bases and J by 7 bases, 6 bases remained unmatched. The germline V gene encodes CDR1 KGHDR and CDR2 SFDVKD. CDR3 sequence reads: CATSDSSGQGNTQYF. CDR3 bases: TGTGCCACCAGTGATTCGAGCGGACAGGGGAATACGCAGTATTTT.

This sequence joins TRBV19 and TRBJ1-2; D perhaps matches TRBD1 (5 bases). The CDR3 contains 14 residues. The germline gives CDR1 LNHDA, CDR2 SQIVND (reference sequence). Trimming cost V 0 bases and J 6 bases, with 11 bases left between them. As DNA, the CDR3 is TGTGCCAGTAGTATAGATCGGGGGACGGATGGCTACACCTTC. As protein: CASSIDRGTDGYTF.

This clone appeared once. The chain uses TRBV3-1 (or the pseudogene TRBV3-2) and TRBJ1-2; D remains ambiguous. Germline V gene lookup returns CDR1 LGHDT and CDR2 YNNKEL (reference sequence). The CDR3 contains 12 residues. Trimming took 1 base from V and 8 from J, leaving 8 bases between them. The CDR3, as DNA: TGTGCCAGCAGCCAAGTTGAGGGCGGCTACACCTTC. This codes for CASSQVEGGYTF.

The CDR3 DNA reads TGTGCCAGCAGCGACCGCGGACTAGCGGGTAGCACAGATACGCAGTATTTT. It specifies CASSDRGLAGSTDTQYF. The V call is TRBV7-3, the J call TRBJ2-3, with 11 positions matching TRBD2. This CDR3 region has 17 residues. V was clipped by 5 bases and J by 0 bases; unmatched bases: 7. Germline V gives CDR1 SGHTA, CDR2 FQGTGA.

The V call is TRBV2, the J call TRBJ2-7, with D possibly TRBD2 on 6 matching bases. The germline V gene has CDR1 SNHLY and CDR2 FYNNEI. V lost 3 bases and J 1 base, leaving 10 bases between the germline ends. The CDR3 extends over 14 amino acids. The CDR3 region has the DNA TGTGCCAGCAGTGAGCTGGGACTTTCCTACGAGCAGTACGTC. Protein product: CASSELGLSYEQYV.

The chain uses TRBV29-1 and TRBJ1-6; possible D gene TRBD1, 5 bases. Germline V lookup: CDR1 SQVTM, CDR2 ANQGSEA. V was trimmed by 7 bases and J by 7 bases, leaving 17 bases between them. The CDR3 contains 14 residues. CDR3 sequence reads: CSASTGTGNSPLHF. The CDR3 region has the DNA TGCAGCGCCTCGACCGGGACTGGGAATTCACCCCTCCACTTT.

This clone was picked up a small number of times. The chain is built from TRBV4-2 and TRBJ2-1, with TRBD2 matching 12 bases. CDR1 and CDR2 from the germline V gene are LGHNA and YNFKEQ. The CDR3 runs to 18 residues. Trimming removed 0 bases from V and 12 bases from J; junction bases left unmatched: 15. CDR3 sequence: CASSQDRVLAGGYSGQFF. The DNA for the CDR3 is TGTGCCAGCAGCCAAGATAGGGTACTAGCGGGGGGCTACTCCGGGCAGTTCTTC.

The chain links TRBV7-3 to TRBJ1-3; D not certain. V gave up 5 bases and J gave up 4 bases, with 12 bases separating them. Germline loops: CDR1 SGHTA, CDR2 FQGTGA. The CDR3 has 14 residues. CDR3 nucleotides: TGTGCCAGCAGCCCCTCAGCGGGAGGAAACACCATATATTTT. The encoded protein is CASSPSAGGNTIYF.

The chain carries TRBV7-9 and TRBJ1-4, with 7 bases that match TRBD1. Per germline, CDR1 SEHNR and CDR2 FQNEAQ (reference sequence). There are 15 residues in the CDR3. J was trimmed by 4 bases and V by 5 bases; bases with no gene match: 7. DNA of the CDR3: TGTGCCAGCAGCCCACCGGGACAGTATAATGAAAAACTGTTTTTT. This encodes CASSPPGQYNEKLFF.

The CDR3 DNA is TGTGCCAGCAGTTACTGGGGACAGACCAACTATGGCTACACCTTC. Its translation is CASSYWGQTNYGYTF. The V and J genes are TRBV6-5 and TRBJ1-2; 7 nucleotides match TRBD1. J lost 2 bases, V lost 1 base, and 4 bases had no gene match. The CDR3 runs to 15 residues. Germline V CDR1 and CDR2: MNHEY, SVGAGI.

V is TRBV10-1 and J is TRBJ1-2; D is possibly TRBD1 (6 bases). Germline V gene lookup returns CDR1 WNHNN and CDR2 SYGVQD (reference sequence). The CDR3 extends over 13 amino acids. V was shortened by 4 bases and J by 4 bases, with 10 bases between the two germline ends. In DNA, the CDR3 is TGCGCCAGCAGTGCCGACAGGCTCTATGGCTACACCTTC. This codes for CASSADRLYGYTF.

A few counts support this clone. The chain is built from TRBV12-3 or TRBV12-4 and TRBJ2-5; maybe TRBD2 (6 bases). The CDR3 covers 13 residues. Trimming cost V 8 bases and J 2 bases, with 12 bases left between them. The CDR3 loop reads CASSWGVQETQYF. CDR3 DNA: TGTGCCAGCTCCTGGGGGGTACAAGAGACCCAGTACTTC.

The rearrangement uses TRBV5-1 and TRBJ2-7; D not resolved. This CDR3 comprises 15 residues. Germline-derived CDR1 and CDR2 are SGHRS and YFSETQ. The ends were cut back, 4 bases at V and 0 bases at J, with 14 bases in the middle. This chain's CDR3 is CASSEVSKFSYEQYF. In DNA form, the CDR3 reads TGCGCCAGCAGCGAGGTATCCAAATTCTCCTACGAGCAGTACTTC.

V is TRBV27 and J is TRBJ2-7; D may be TRBD1 (5 bases). CDR3 length: 15 amino acids. Germline V gives CDR1 MNHEY, CDR2 SMNVEV (reference sequence). V shed 7 bases and J shed 2 bases, with 18 bases lying between them. The CDR3 DNA reads as TGTGCCAGCACCTTACACCAGACAGAGCCCTACGAGCAGTACGTC. This codes for CASTLHQTEPYEQYV.

This chain uses TRBV6-6 with TRBJ1-1; the D gene is possibly TRBD1 (5 bases). This CDR3 spans 15 amino acids. Between the trimmed V and J ends, which lost 2 bases and 6 bases, there was a span of 16 bases. Per the germline V gene, CDR1 is MNHNY and CDR2 is SVGAGI (reference sequence). CDR3 region: CASSYGQGGLPEAFF. CDR3 nucleotide sequence: TGTGCCAGCAGTTACGGGCAGGGAGGTCTCCCTGAAGCTTTCTTT.

This clone was detected once. The chain recombines TRBV5-1 with TRBJ2-1; unclear D gene. Germline CDR1 and CDR2: SGHRS and YFSETQ. The CDR3 sequence is 16 residues long. V lost 0 bases and J lost 0, with 10 bases in between. This CDR3 reads CASSLVVSSSYNEQFF. The CDR3 nucleotides are TGCGCCAGCAGCTTGGTCGTTTCTAGCTCCTACAATGAGCAGTTCTTC.